The clone carrying this T cell receptor beta chain was observed once. As yet, its antigen is unknown. This sample is part of a study of T cell responses to AZD1222 COVID-19 vaccine. Germline-derived CDR1 and CDR2 are SGHTA and FQGNSA. V was pared by 5 bases and J by 6 bases, with 19 bases between. CDR3 length: 16 amino acids. The data were produced by immunoSEQ multiplex PCR, yet TCRdb's version contains in-frame clones alone and is incomplete. This table has 120,000 to 150,000 clones, approximately 94% appearing once. Study-wide findings and caveats: Breadth and depth of Spike-specific TCRs rose after two AZD1222 doses. No repertoire was sampled before or during the peak T cell response, only after it. Only a handful of AZD1222 recipients were seropositive at baseline.

The chain recombines TRBV7-2 with TRBJ2-2; possible D gene TRBD2, 6 bases. The source material was peripheral blood, sampled on day 0 of AZD1222 vaccination. The receptor comes from an adult in good health. CDR3: CASSPPGSSDSGELFF. The DNA of the CDR3 is TGTGCCAGCAGCCCGCCCGGGTCTAGCGATTCCGGGGAGCTGTTTTTT.